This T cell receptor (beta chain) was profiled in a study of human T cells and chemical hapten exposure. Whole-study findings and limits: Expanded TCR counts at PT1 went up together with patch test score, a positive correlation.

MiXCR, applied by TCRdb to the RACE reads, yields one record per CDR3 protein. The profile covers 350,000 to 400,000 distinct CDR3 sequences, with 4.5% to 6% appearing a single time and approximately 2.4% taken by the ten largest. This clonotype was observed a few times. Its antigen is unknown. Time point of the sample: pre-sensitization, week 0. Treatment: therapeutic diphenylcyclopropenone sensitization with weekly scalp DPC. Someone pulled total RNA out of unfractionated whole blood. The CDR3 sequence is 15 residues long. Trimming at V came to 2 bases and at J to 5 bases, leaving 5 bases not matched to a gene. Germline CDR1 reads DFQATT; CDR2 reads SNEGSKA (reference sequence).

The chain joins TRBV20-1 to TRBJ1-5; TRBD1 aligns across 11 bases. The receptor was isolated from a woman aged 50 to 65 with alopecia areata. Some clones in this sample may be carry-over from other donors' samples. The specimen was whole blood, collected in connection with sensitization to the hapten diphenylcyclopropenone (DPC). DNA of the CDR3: TGCAGTGCTAGATCTAGGACAGGGGGCTATCAGCCCCAGCATTTT. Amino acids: CSARSRTGGYQPQHF.